This record covers a single T cell receptor (beta chain). The germline V gene has CDR1 LNHNV and CDR2 YYDKDF (reference sequence). The CDR3 has 13 amino acids. The V gene lost 8 bases and the J gene lost 5 bases, with 15 bases spanning the gap. These data are taken from a study of PD-L1 blockade in urothelial cancer. Study-level background: There were a median of about 140,000 T cells in blood samples.

Assay: immunoSEQ multiplex PCR; the TCRdb copy retains only in-frame clones and omits some. The sample includes approximately 32,000 clones, approximately 80% of them seen just once. The material was PBMCs, obtained around atezolizumab (anti-PD-L1) treatment. The source of this sequence is a man in his sixties with urothelial cancer. The chain joins TRBV15 to TRBJ2-5, with D perhaps matching TRBD2 (6 bases). CDR3 region: CATLRRVGETQYF. In DNA form, the CDR3 reads TGTGCCACCCTAAGGAGGGTTGGGGAGACCCAGTACTTC.